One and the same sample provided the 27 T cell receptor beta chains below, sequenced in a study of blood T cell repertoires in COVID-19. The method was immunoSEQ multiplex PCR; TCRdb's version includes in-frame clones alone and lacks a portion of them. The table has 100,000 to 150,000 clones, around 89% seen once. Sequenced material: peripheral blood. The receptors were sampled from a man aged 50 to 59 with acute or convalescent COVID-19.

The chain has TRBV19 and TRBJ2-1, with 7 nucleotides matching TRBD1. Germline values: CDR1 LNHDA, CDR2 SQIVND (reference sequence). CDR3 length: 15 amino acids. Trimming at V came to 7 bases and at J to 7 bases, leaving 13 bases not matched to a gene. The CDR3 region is CASTLVAGGRNEQFF. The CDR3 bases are TGTGCCAGTACCCTCGTGGCAGGGGGAAGGAATGAGCAGTTCTTC.

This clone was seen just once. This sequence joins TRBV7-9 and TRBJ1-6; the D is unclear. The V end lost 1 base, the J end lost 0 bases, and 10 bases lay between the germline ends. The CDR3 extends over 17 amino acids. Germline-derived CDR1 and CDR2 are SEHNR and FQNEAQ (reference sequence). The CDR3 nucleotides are TGTGCCAGCAGCTTAGAGAACAGATTCTCCTATAATTCACCCCTCCACTTT. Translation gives CASSLENRFSYNSPLHF.

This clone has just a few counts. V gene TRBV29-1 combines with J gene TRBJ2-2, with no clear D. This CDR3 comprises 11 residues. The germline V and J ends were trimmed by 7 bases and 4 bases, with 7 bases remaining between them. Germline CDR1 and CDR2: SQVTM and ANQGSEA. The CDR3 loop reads CSAVITGELFF. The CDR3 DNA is TGCAGCGCTGTAATCACCGGGGAGCTGTTTTTT.

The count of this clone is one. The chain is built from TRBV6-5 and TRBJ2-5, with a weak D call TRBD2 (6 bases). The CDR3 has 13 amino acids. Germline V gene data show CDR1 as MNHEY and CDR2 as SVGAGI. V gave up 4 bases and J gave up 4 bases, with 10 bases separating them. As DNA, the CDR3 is TGTGCCAGCAGTTTTCGGCGGGGAGAGACCCAGTACTTC. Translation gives CASSFRRGETQYF.

The DNA for the CDR3 is TGTGCCAGTAGTACCTGGACAGGGCGCGCCGTCAAGCCCCAGCATTTT. Its translation: CASSTWTGRAVKPQHF. V and J are TRBV19 and TRBJ1-5; 8 bases fit TRBD1. The J segment lost 8 bases and the V segment lost 4 bases, leaving 13 bases of the junction unmatched. Germline V gives CDR1 LNHDA, CDR2 SQIVND (reference sequence). The CDR3 extends over 16 amino acids.

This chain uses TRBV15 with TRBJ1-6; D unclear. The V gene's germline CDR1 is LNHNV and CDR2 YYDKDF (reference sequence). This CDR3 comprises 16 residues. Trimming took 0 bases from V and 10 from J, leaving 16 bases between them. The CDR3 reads CATSRDREAVGSPLHF. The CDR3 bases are TGTGCCACCAGCAGAGATCGGGAGGCGGTAGGCTCACCCCTCCACTTT.

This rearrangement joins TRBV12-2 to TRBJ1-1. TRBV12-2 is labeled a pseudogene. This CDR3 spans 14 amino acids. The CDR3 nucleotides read TGTGCAAGTCGCAAAGCTGAGATGAACACTGAAGCTTTCTTT. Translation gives CASRKAEMNTEAFF.

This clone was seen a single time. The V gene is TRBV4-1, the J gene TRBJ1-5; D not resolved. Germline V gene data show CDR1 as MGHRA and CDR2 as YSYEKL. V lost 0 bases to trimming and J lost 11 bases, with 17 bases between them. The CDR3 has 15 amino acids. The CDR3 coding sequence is TGCGCCAGCAGCCAAGATCTGAGGGATCTTATGGCCCAGCATTTT. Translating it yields CASSQDLRDLMAQHF.

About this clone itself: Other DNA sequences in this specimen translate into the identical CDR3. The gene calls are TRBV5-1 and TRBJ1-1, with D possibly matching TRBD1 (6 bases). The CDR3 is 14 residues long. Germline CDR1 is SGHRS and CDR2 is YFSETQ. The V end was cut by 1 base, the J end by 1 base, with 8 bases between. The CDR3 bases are TGCGCCAGCAGCTTGCAAGGGGGGAACACTGAAGCTTTCTTT. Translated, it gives CASSLQGGNTEAFF.

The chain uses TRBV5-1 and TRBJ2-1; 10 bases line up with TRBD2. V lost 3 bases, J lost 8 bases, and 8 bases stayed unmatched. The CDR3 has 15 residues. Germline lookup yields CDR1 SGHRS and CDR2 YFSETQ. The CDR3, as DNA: TGCGCCAGCAGCTCCAGCGGGAGGGCCGGAGATGAGCAGTTCTTC. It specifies CASSSSGRAGDEQFF.

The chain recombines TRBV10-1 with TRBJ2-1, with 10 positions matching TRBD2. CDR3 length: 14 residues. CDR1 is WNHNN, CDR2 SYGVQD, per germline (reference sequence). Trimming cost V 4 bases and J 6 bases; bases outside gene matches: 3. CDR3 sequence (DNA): TGCGCCAGCAGTGCGGCTAGCGGGAGCAATGAGCAGTTCTTC. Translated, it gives CASSAASGSNEQFF.

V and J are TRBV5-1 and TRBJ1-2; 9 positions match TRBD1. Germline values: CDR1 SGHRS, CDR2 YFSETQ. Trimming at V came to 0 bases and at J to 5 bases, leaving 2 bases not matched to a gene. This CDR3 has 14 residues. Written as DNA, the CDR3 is TGCGCCAGCAGCTTGGTGGACAGGGGATATGGCTACACCTTC. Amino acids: CASSLVDRGYGYTF. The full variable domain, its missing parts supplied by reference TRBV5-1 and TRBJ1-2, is KAGVTQTPRYLIKTRGQQVTLSCSPISGHRSVSWYQQTPGQGLQFLFEYFSETQRNKGNFPGRFSGRQFSNSRSEMNVSTLELGDSALYLCASSLVDRGYGYTFGSGTRLTVV.

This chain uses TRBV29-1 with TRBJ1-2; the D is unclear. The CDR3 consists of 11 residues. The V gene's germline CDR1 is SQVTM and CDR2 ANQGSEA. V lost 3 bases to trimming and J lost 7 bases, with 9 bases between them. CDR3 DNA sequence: TGCAGCGTTGACGGGAGAGGTGGCTACACCTTC. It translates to CSVDGRGGYTF.

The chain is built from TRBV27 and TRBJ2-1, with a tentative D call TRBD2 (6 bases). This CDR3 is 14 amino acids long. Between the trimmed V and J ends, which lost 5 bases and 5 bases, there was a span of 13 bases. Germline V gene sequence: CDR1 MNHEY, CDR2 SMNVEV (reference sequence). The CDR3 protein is CASSPRVADNEQFF. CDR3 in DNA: TGTGCCAGCAGTCCCCGGGTAGCGGACAATGAGCAGTTCTTC.

DNA of the CDR3: TGTGCCACCAGCAGAGAGGTGGGGGCTCAGGGGGAGCCCCAGCATTTT. This sequence encodes CATSREVGAQGEPQHF. The V call is TRBV15, the J call TRBJ1-5; TRBD1 matches 7 bases. The CDR3 extends over 16 amino acids. CDR1 LNHNV and CDR2 YYDKDF come from the germline V gene (reference sequence). With 0 bases clipped from V and 8 bases from J, the junction kept 10 bases outside the gene matches.

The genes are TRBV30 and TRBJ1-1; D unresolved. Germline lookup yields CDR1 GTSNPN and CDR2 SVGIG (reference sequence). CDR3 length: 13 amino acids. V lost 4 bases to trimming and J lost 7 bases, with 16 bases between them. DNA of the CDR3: TGTGCCTGGATCCCGACTCGCGCGCTTGAAGCTTTCTTT. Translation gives CAWIPTRALEAFF.

The CDR3 coding sequence is TGTGCCAGCCAGCGGGAGGTGGGGGTGGCCTACAATGAGCAGTTCTTC. Its translation is CASQREVGVAYNEQFF. The rearrangement joins TRBV7-6 to TRBJ2-1; 9 nucleotides agree with TRBD2. Per germline, CDR1 SGHVS and CDR2 FNYEAQ. J gave up 2 bases and V 8 bases, and 10 bases lay outside the gene matches. The CDR3 runs 16 residues.

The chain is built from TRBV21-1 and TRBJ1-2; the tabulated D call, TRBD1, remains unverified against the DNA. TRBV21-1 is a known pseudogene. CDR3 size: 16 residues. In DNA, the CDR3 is TGTGCCAGCCCAAAAGAGGCCCGGGACAGGTCCTATGGCTACACCTTC. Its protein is CASPKEARDRSYGYTF.

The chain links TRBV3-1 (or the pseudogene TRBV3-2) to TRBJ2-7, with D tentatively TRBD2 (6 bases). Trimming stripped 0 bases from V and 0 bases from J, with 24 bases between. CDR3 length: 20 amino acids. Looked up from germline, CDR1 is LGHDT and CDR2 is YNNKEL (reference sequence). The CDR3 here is CASSQEPHQPSGGSSYEQYF. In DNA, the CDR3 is TGTGCCAGCAGCCAAGAGCCCCACCAACCATCCGGGGGATCCTCCTACGAGCAGTACTTC.

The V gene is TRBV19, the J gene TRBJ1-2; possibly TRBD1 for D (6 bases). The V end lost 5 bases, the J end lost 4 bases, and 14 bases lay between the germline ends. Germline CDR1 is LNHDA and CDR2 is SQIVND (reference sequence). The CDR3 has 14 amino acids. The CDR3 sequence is CASSGRGRIYGYTF. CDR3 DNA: TGTGCCAGTAGTGGCAGGGGTAGGATCTATGGCTACACCTTC.

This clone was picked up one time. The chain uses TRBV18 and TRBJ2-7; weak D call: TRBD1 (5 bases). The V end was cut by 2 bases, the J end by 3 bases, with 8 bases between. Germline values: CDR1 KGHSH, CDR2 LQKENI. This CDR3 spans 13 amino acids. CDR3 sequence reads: CASSPRGFYEQYF. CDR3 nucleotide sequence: TGTGCCAGCTCACCAAGGGGCTTCTACGAGCAGTACTTC.

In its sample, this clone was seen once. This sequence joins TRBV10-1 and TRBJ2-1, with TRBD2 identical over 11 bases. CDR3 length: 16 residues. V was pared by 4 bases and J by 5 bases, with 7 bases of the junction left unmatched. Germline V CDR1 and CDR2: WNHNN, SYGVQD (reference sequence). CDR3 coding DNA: TGCGCCAGCAGTGGAGCACTAGCGGGAGCCCACAATGAGCAGTTCTTC. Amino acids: CASSGALAGAHNEQFF.

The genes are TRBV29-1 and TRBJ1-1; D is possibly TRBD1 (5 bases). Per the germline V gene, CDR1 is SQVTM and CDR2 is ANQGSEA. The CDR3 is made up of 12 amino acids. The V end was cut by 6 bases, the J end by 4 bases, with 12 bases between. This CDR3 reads CSVARGGTEAFF. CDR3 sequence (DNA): TGCAGCGTCGCGCGGGGGGGCACTGAAGCTTTCTTT.

CDR3 nucleotide sequence: TGTGCCAGCAGCCCCGGACAGGCGGGTTCCTACGAGCAGTACTTC. It codes for CASSPGQAGSYEQYF. V is TRBV3-1 (or the pseudogene TRBV3-2) and J is TRBJ2-7, with 7 bases that match TRBD1. J lost 1 base, V lost 4 bases, and 7 bases had no gene match. Germline values: CDR1 LGHDT, CDR2 YNNKEL (reference sequence). This CDR3 region has 15 residues.

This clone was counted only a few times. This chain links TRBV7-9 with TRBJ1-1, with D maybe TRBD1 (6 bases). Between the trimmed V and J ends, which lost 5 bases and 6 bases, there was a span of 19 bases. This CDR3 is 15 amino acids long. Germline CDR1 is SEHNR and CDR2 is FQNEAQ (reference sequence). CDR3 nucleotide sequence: TGTGCCAGCAGCCTCTCCCGGACAGTCAACCCTGAAGCTTTCTTT. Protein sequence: CASSLSRTVNPEAFF.

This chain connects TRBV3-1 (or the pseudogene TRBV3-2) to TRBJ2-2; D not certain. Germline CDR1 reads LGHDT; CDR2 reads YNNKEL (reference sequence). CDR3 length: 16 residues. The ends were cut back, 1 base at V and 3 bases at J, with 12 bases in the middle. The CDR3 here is CASSQVSTDDTGELFF. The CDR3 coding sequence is TGTGCCAGCAGCCAAGTTTCTACCGATGACACCGGGGAGCTGTTTTTT.

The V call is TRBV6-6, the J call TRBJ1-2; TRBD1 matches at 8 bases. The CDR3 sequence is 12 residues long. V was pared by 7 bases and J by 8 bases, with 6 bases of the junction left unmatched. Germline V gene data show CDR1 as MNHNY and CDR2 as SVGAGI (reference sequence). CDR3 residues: CASTQGAGGYTF. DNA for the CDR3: TGTGCCAGCACTCAGGGGGCAGGCGGCTACACCTTC.